These T cell receptor beta chains were read from a single sample in a study of cytomegalovirus exposure and HLA in healthy donors. Only in-frame clones appear in the TCRdb table, and some are missing; sequencing was by immunoSEQ multiplex PCR. The data contain some 45,000 clones, roughly 94% of them singletons. Sequences were obtained from PBMCs. These receptors all stem from a woman aged 18-35 years in good health and CMV-seropositive. Both conserved end residues are part of each CDR3. Fields, in order: V gene, J gene, D gene, clone size, CDR3 DNA, CDR3 protein. The D gene is left open where the match is weak. Some rows mark clone size as missing; the rest say once, few, many or name a class of expanded clone.

TRBV29-1,TRBJ2-2,.,.,TGCAGCGTTATGGAGGGCGCCGGGGAGCTGTTTTTT,CSVMEGAGELFF
TRBV19,TRBJ1-3,TRBD1,.,TGTGCCAGTAGTGCCCAGACAGGGTCCGGAAACACCATATATTTT,CASSAQTGSGNTIYF
TRBV7-3,TRBJ2-2,TRBD2,few,TGTGCCAGCAGCTGGACTAGCGGGAGTGGGGCCGGGGAGCTGTTTTTT,CASSWTSGSGAGELFF
TRBV4-3,TRBJ2-7,TRBD2,.,TGCGCCAGCAGCCAAGAGGTAGGACTAGCGGGAGGGCCCTCTTACGAGCAGTACTTC,CASSQEVGLAGGPSYEQYF
TRBV7-2,TRBJ2-3,TRBD2,.,TGTGCCAGCAGCCGGACTAGCTCAGATACGCAGTATTTT,CASSRTSSDTQYF
TRBV6-5,TRBJ2-7,TRBD1,.,TGTGCCAGCAGTTACGCCCGACAGGGTCCCTACGAGCAGTACTTC,CASSYARQGPYEQYF
TRBV28,TRBJ2-7,TRBD2,.,TGTGCCAGCAGTTCCAGGACTAGCGGGTTCGGCGGGTCCTACGAGCAGTACTTC,CASSSRTSGFGGSYEQYF
TRBV27,TRBJ1-2,.,.,TGTGCCAGCAGTTTATCGATAAACGAACTGCTGGCAGGGATTGGACACAGCTTCACCTTC,CASSLSINELLAGIGHSFTF
TRBV12-5,TRBJ2-3,TRBD2,.,TGTGCTAGTGGTTTGTTCCGTTCAGCGGGAGCGGTCAAGACAGATACGCAGTATTTT,CASGLFRSAGAVKTDTQYF
TRBV6-1,TRBJ1-5,.,.,TGTGCCAGCAGTGAGCCCCGGTTAAGCAATCAGCCCCAGCATTTT,CASSEPRLSNQPQHF
TRBV5-1,TRBJ2-7,TRBD1,.,TGCGCCAGCAGCAATGGACAGGGCCAGCAGTACTTC,CASSNGQGQQYF
TRBV30,TRBJ1-1,TRBD1,.,TGTGCCTGGAAAATAATATACGGACAGGGCGGGGTTGAAGCTTTCTTT,CAWKIIYGQGGVEAFF
TRBV25-1,TRBJ2-7,TRBD2,.,TGTGCCAGCAGTGAGGGACTAGCGGGTCCCTACGAGCAGTACTTC,CASSEGLAGPYEQYF
TRBV5-5,TRBJ2-7,.,.,TGTGCCAGCAGCTCTCAGGACTACGAGCAGTACTTC,CASSSQDYEQYF
TRBV27,TRBJ2-2,TRBD1,.,TGTGCCAGCAGCCGGGACAGGAACACCGGGGAGCTGTTTTTT,CASSRDRNTGELFF
TRBV7-3,TRBJ2-2,.,.,TGTGCCAGCAGCCCATCCCGGGGGAACACCGGGGAGCTGTTTTTT,CASSPSRGNTGELFF
TRBV6-1,TRBJ2-1,TRBD2,.,TGTGCCAGCAGTCGGACTAGCGGTCACAATGAGCAGTTCTTC,CASSRTSGHNEQFF
TRBV18,TRBJ1-1,TRBD1,.,TGTGCCAGCTCACCACCGGGACAGGGGGCAGCTGAAGCTTTCTTT,CASSPPGQGAAEAFF
TRBV9,TRBJ2-3,TRBD2,.,TGTGCCAGCAGCGGAGACGGACTAGCGAGAGATACGCAGTATTTT,CASSGDGLARDTQYF
TRBV5-4,TRBJ1-3,.,.,TGTGCCAGCAGCTTTCAGGGGTACTCTGGAAACACCATATATTTT,CASSFQGYSGNTIYF
TRBV28,TRBJ1-2,.,.,TGTGCCAGCAGTCCCCGGGGGGCCTCTAACTATGGCTACACCTTC,CASSPRGASNYGYTF
TRBV19,TRBJ2-7,.,.,TGTGCCAGTAAACCTAGAAGCGGAAGCTCCTACGAGCAGTACTTC,CASKPRSGSSYEQYF
TRBV11-3,TRBJ2-1,.,once,TGTGCCAGCAGCTTGACGACGACAGGAGATTCACACATCAATGAGCAGTTCTTC,CASSLTTTGDSHINEQFF
TRBV27,TRBJ1-2,.,.,TGTGCCAGCAGCCCCAGCGGGGTCGTTGGGGGCTACACCTTC,CASSPSGVVGGYTF
TRBV21-1,TRBJ2-7,.,.,TGTGCCAGCAGCAAAGCCCTAGCGGGAGCCTCTTACGAGCAGTACTTC,CASSKALAGASYEQYF
TRBV4-3,TRBJ2-5,TRBD1,.,TGCGCCAGCAGCCCGACAGGGAAAGAGACCCAGTACTTC,CASSPTGKETQYF
TRBV7-9,TRBJ1-5,.,.,TGTGCCAGCAGTACCACGGGGGGTAACGGCAATCAGCCCCAGCATTTT,CASSTTGGNGNQPQHF
TRBV19,TRBJ1-5,TRBD1,few,TGTGCCAGTAAGAGCACAGGGGGAGGCAATCAGCCCCAGCATTTT,CASKSTGGGNQPQHF
TRBV2,TRBJ2-1,.,.,TGTGCCAGTTGCCGACGGGTAGGAGATGAGCAGTTCTTC,CASCRRVGDEQFF
TRBV5-1,TRBJ2-1,.,.,TGCGCCAGCAGCCCACGGTCGGCAGCGGGCCCGGATGAGCAGTTCTTC,CASSPRSAAGPDEQFF
TRBV28,TRBJ1-1,.,.,TGTGCCAGCAGGTCGCTGGGGGGAGTGAACACTGAAGCTTTCTTT,CASRSLGGVNTEAFF
TRBV27,TRBJ2-3,TRBD2,once,TGTGCCAGCAGCGCTACGGGACTAGCGTCACAAGATACGCAGTATTTT,CASSATGLASQDTQYF
TRBV6-5,TRBJ1-6,.,.,TGTGCCAGCAGTTGGCCCGGGAGCCCAAGCTCGGCCCTCCACTTT,CASSWPGSPSSALHF
TRBV19,TRBJ2-1,TRBD2,.,TGTGCCAGTAGTCCATCCGGGACTAGCGGGCAGCCCTCCTACAATGAGCAGTTCTTC,CASSPSGTSGQPSYNEQFF
TRBV4-1,TRBJ2-1,TRBD2,.,TGCGCCAGCAGCCAAGTAGACATGGGACTAGCGTCGAACAATGAGCAGTTCTTC,CASSQVDMGLASNNEQFF
TRBV5-1,TRBJ2-2,.,.,TGCGCCAGCAGCTACTTCACCGGGGAGCTGTTTTTT,CASSYFTGELFF
TRBV29-1,TRBJ2-7,.,.,TGCAGCGGGCGGACAGCCTACGAGCAGTACTTC,CSGRTAYEQYF
TRBV10-2,TRBJ2-1,TRBD1,.,TGCGCCAGCAGTGATGTCGGGACAGGGGACAATGAGCAGTTCTTC,CASSDVGTGDNEQFF
TRBV27,TRBJ1-1,TRBD1,.,TGTGCCAGCAGCCCTTGGGGAGAAGACAGGGGGCGGGAAACTGAAGCTTTCTTT,CASSPWGEDRGRETEAFF
TRBV6-5,TRBJ2-1,.,once,TGTGCCAGCAGTGCCACGGGGGGCGCGTTGAATGAGCAGTTCTTC,CASSATGGALNEQFF
TRBV9,TRBJ2-1,TRBD2,.,TGTGCCAGCTCCCTCGTGGGGGGGAGTGAGCAGTTCTTC,CASSLVGGSEQFF
TRBV7-3,TRBJ2-6,.,.,TGTGCCAGCAGGGATACAGGCTCTGGGGCCAACGTCCTGACTTTC,CASRDTGSGANVLTF
TRBV7-2,TRBJ1-1,.,.,TGTGCCAGCAGCTTATCGGTGGGGCGCGCTGAAGCTTTCTTT,CASSLSVGRAEAFF
TRBV5-1,TRBJ2-1,TRBD2,.,TGCGCCAGCAGCTTGGGCCTGACTAGCGGGAAAGATGAGCAGTTCTTC,CASSLGLTSGKDEQFF
TRBV2,TRBJ2-1,.,few,TGTGCCAGCAGAACGACTATTGAGCAGTTCTTC,CASRTTIEQFF
TRBV10-3,TRBJ1-2,.,.,TGTGCCATCAGTGAGTCACTTTCCTATGGCTACACCTTC,CAISESLSYGYTF
TRBV6-1,TRBJ2-7,TRBD1,.,TGTGCCAGCAGTGAGTTCGGACAGGGGGCAAGGAACGAGCAGTACTTC,CASSEFGQGARNEQYF